This TCR beta chain comes out of a study of control samples from healthy donors and cancer patients. This clone was counted a single time. The CDR3 has 16 residues. The ends were cut back, 4 bases at V and 5 bases at J, with 21 bases in the middle. Germline V gives CDR1 SGHNT, CDR2 YYREEE (reference sequence). Measured with immunoSEQ multiplex PCR; TCRdb has only the in-frame clones, and not every one. The table shows about 140,000 clones, with 75% to 90% occurring only once. Sequenced: blood. The clonotype originates from a woman in her 30s in good health. The genes are TRBV5-4 and TRBJ1-1, with D maybe TRBD1 (5 bases). CDR3 DNA sequence: TGTGCCAGCAGCACAAATATAGGTAGGGGCGGAACTGAAGCTTTCTTT. Translating it yields CASSTNIGRGGTEAFF.